The T cell receptor (beta chain) described here comes from a study of blood T cell repertoires in COVID-19. As processed by the authors: Estimation of nucleated cell counts was performed using reference gene primer amplification. Measured with immunoSEQ multiplex PCR; TCRdb has only the in-frame clones, and not every one. For V, J and clone size, that table is used; D and trimming come from the DNA. The sample yields 59,000 or so clones, 83% seen once. V lost 7 bases, J lost 4 bases, and 6 bases stayed unmatched. The CDR3 spans 15 residues. Germline-derived CDR1 and CDR2 are LNHNV and YYDKDF (reference sequence).

The origin of this receptor is a human donor in a cohort sampled during active COVID-19. Sequencing was done on a sample of peripheral blood. The rearrangement uses TRBV15 and TRBJ2-3, with 12 bases that match TRBD2. This CDR3 reads CATKSSGGAPDTQYF. The CDR3 DNA reads TGTGCCACCAAATCTAGCGGGGGGGCCCCAGATACGCAGTATTTT.